This entry features one TCR beta chain sequence. V lost 2 bases and J 1 base, leaving 12 bases between the germline ends. Per germline, CDR1 MNHEY and CDR2 SVGAGI. The CDR3 sequence is 16 residues long. This sample is part of a study of blood T cell repertoires in COVID-19. Study-wide context: The cDNA or gDNA used as material had been derived from T cells, B-cell-depleted T cells, or PBMCs.

Using immunoSEQ multiplex PCR, the repertoire was profiled, and TCRdb retains in-frame clones only, with some absent. The data contain about 500,000 clones, 89% of them seen just once; the ten biggest clones take up around 0.95%. This sequence originates from a man aged 18 to 29 with COVID-19, enrolled during active disease. The gene calls are TRBV6-5 and TRBJ1-5, with D possibly TRBD1 on 6 matching bases. The source material was peripheral blood. CDR3 DNA sequence: TGTGCCAGCAGTTACGGGGGCTCGGGCAGCAATCAGCCCCAGCATTTT. As protein: CASSYGGSGSNQPQHF.